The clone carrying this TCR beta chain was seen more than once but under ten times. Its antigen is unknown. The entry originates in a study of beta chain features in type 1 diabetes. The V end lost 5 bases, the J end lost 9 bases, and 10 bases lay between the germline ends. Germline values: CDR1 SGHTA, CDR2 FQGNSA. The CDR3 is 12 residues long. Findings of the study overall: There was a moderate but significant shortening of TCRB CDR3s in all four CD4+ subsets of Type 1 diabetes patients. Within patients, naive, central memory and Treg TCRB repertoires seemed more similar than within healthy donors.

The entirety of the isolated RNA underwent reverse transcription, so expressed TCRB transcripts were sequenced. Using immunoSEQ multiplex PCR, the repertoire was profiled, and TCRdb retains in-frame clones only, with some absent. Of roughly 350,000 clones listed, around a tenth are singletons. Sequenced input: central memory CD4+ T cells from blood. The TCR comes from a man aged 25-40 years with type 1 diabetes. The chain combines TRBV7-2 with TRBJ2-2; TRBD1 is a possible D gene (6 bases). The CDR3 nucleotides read TGTGCCAGCAGCAACAGGGACAGGGAGCTGTTTTTT. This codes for CASSNRDRELFF.